This T cell receptor beta chain stems from a study of blood T cell repertoires in COVID-19. Study overall: T cells, B-cell-depleted T cells, or PBMCs supplied cDNA or gDNA.

Repertoires were generated with immunoSEQ multiplex PCR, while TCRdb's copy carries only in-frame clones and drops some. Of 15,000 or so clones in the sample, 65% to 90% were seen once. V was shortened by 1 base and J by 1 base, with 9 bases between the two germline ends. This CDR3 comprises 15 residues. CDR1 LNHDA and CDR2 SQIVND come from the germline V gene (reference sequence). The receptor was derived from a man of 80 years or more with active COVID-19. The specimen sequenced was peripheral blood. The chain uses TRBV19 and TRBJ2-3; D is unresolved. Here the CDR3 reads CASSIVGQRTDTQYF. DNA for the CDR3: TGTGCCAGTAGTATAGTTGGGCAACGCACAGATACGCAGTATTTT.